The TCR beta chain described here comes from a study of T cells in tuberculosis. Study conclusions and caveats: Smaller alpha distances in active tuberculosis partly reflected shorter CDR3-alpha lengths.

Germline assignment: CDR1 SNHLY and CDR2 FYNNEI. Trimming left V 5 bases short and J 3 bases short, with 16 bases between. CDR3 length equals 16 residues. The assay was immunoSEQ multiplex PCR, and TCRdb's table has in-frame clones only and misses some. The table has fewer than 55,000 clones, 90% to 95% seen once. Comments on this clone: Its antigen is currently unknown.

Source material: PBMCs. This receptor was taken from a donor aged 10-29 years with latent tuberculosis or without tuberculosis infection. The chain combines TRBV2 with TRBJ2-2; D may be TRBD1 (7 bases). In DNA form, the CDR3 reads TGTGCCAGCAGTCTCGGACAGGCGGGGCACACCGGGGAGCTGTTTTTT. Its protein product is CASSLGQAGHTGELFF.